These T cell receptor beta chains were read from a single sample in a study of T-cell reconstitution after alpha-beta-depleted transplantation in children. TCRdb analysed the PCR reads with MiXCR anew, one entry per CDR3 protein. This sample has 250,000 to 300,000 distinct CDR3 sequences, with almost 10% found just once. The sample in question was PBMCs from the stem cell graft donor, obtained from the stem cell graft. All receptors come from a human donor who donated a stem cell graft to a child with SCID. Both conserved end residues are part of each CDR3. The D gene is left open where the match is weak. Rows give clone size only sometimes, using once, few, many, or a class for an expanded clone.

v_gene	j_gene	abundance	d_gene	CDR3nt	CDR3aa
TRBV20-1	TRBJ1-2	few	NA	TGCAGTGCTTCTACGCCGGAATCTAACTATGGCTACACCTTC	CSASTPESNYGYTF
TRBV11-1	TRBJ2-3	few	TRBD2	TGTGCCAGCAGCTTAGGGTCGGGACTAGCGTTAAGCACAGATACGCAGTATTTT	CASSLGSGLALSTDTQYF
TRBV6-5	TRBJ2-7	NA	NA	TGTGCCAGCAGTTACTCGATCCCCGGGGGGCCCCGAGGTGACGAGCAGTACTTC	CASSYSIPGGPRGDEQYF
TRBV25-1	TRBJ2-7	many	NA	TGTGCCAGCAGTCGGGACGGGGTGGGGGAGCAGTACTTC	CASSRDGVGEQYF
TRBV2	TRBJ1-6	once	TRBD1	TGTGCCAGCAGTACCCCCGACACAGGGGGCAATTCACCCCTCCACTTT	CASSTPDTGGNSPLHF
TRBV20-1	TRBJ2-7	many	NA	TGCAGTGCGATCCGACAGGTCCCATCCTACGAGCAGTACTTC	CSAIRQVPSYEQYF
TRBV20-1	TRBJ2-5	many	NA	TGCAGTGCTCGGGCAGGGGAAACCCAGTACTTC	CSARAGETQYF
TRBV7-3	TRBJ2-7	few	TRBD1	TGTGCCAGCACCCCATTACTGACAGGGGGCGACGAGCAGTACTTC	CASTPLLTGGDEQYF
TRBV3-1	TRBJ2-3	many	NA	TGTGCCAGCAGCCAAGATCCCGGGATCCTAGGGTGGGGGACAGATACGCAGTATTTT	CASSQDPGILGWGTDTQYF
TRBV7-3	TRBJ2-1	NA	TRBD2	TGTGCCAGCAGCTCGGGACTAGCGGGCGACTACAATGAGCAGTTCTTC	CASSSGLAGDYNEQFF
TRBV7-9	TRBJ2-7	NA	NA	TGTGCCAGCAGCTACCCGGACAACTCCTACGAGCAGTACTTC	CASSYPDNSYEQYF
TRBV18	TRBJ2-1	NA	TRBD1	TGTGCCAGCTCACCACCGATAGGACAGGGTGTAACCTACAATGAGCAGTTCTTC	CASSPPIGQGVTYNEQFF
TRBV6-1	TRBJ2-1	NA	NA	TGTGCCAGCACCGCAGCTCCCCTCTACAATGAGCAGTTCTTC	CASTAAPLYNEQFF
TRBV20-1	TRBJ2-3	NA	TRBD2	TGCAGTGCTAGAGGACCTACGGGACTAGCGGGGGGGCCACTATCCGATACGCAGTATTTT	CSARGPTGLAGGPLSDTQYF
TRBV5-1	TRBJ2-1	few	NA	TGCGCCAGCAGCTTGCGGGGGGCCGGGTACAATGAGCAGTTCTTC	CASSLRGAGYNEQFF